This T cell receptor (beta chain) was documented in a study of cytomegalovirus exposure and HLA in healthy donors (dated by TCRdb to about 2017). About the investigation overall: An earlier analysis of several hundred of the donors reported under 300 Gb of sequence data and 117 million unique TCR beta sequences obtained from some 200 million T cells. Approximately 310 gigabases of sequencing data and 78 million or so unique TCR sequences were included in an early release covering around 650 HLA-typed donors. The genetic ancestry cluster associated with self-reported Caucasian donors included around four fifths of the roughly 400 genotyped donors. The study aimed to test whether signatures of past pathogen exposure could be identified by cataloging public T cell receptors. The T cell repertoires of around 730 subjects were profiled by immunosequencing and related to cytomegalovirus serostatus. Besides the first cohort of approximately 670 subjects, a separate validation cohort made up of 90 to 150 different subjects was used. High-throughput TCR immunosequencing, statistical association of individual TCRs with disease status, and machine learning were combined to predict cytomegalovirus infection status. A later analysis re-examined previously published TCR beta repertoires from about 700 donors and added high-resolution HLA genotyping to investigate patterns of TCR occurrence. Rather than drawing on any new phenotypic data, the later analysis identified candidate immune exposures from TCR beta sequences and the way those sequences occurred across donors. An earlier analysis of around 540 of the donors applied high-throughput TCR beta sequencing to assess whether each TCR beta V gene segment acted as functional or pseudogenic. Donor age, sex, ethnicity and CMV serostatus were collected together with the repertoire data. A later genetic analysis used genome-wide SNP genotypes for 398 of the 666 donors, treating that subset as a discovery cohort. All discovery cohort repertoires had been generated on a single sequencing platform. Both class I and class II loci were covered by HLA typing, at four-digit resolution. Typing coverage differed by locus: A, B, C, DRB1 and DQB1 were typed in about 620-630 donors, DQA1 in 500 to 550, DPA1 in around 610, and DPB1 in roughly 470. Because of strong linkage in the cohort, roughly five DR-DQ haplotypes were treated as single units for association and clustering. Across 398 genotyped donors of the cohort, an average of approximately 220,000 unique TCR beta nucleotide sequences per donor were sequenced, and roughly 18% of those sequences were non-productive.

Including cysteine and phenylalanine, the CDR3 has 16 amino acids. Only the CDR3 DNA is retained, 48 bases long and in frame from the first base. In the germline V gene, CDR1 corresponds to KGHSH and CDR2 to LQKENI. Between the V and J ends, shortened by 6 bases and 4 bases respectively, the junction contains 18 bases. In total, roughly 670 healthy bone marrow donors made up the cohort. All cohort members were sampled while nominally healthy, although unrecorded immune exposures were likely present. The donor tested CMV seronegative, placing the donor among the 352 seronegative members of the cohort. Every donor gave a peripheral blood sample, and the peripheral blood mononuclear cells from that sample were used for TCR beta sequencing. The Qiagen DNeasy Blood Extraction Kit was used to extract genomic DNA from the blood cell samples. Library method: the immunoSEQ multiplex PCR assay. For the multiplex PCR, a mixture combining 60 forward primers for TCR Vbeta segments and 13 reverse primers for TCR Jbeta segments was used. A multiplex PCR assay on genomic DNA amplified the CDR3 region of rearranged TCR beta genes. The amplified TCR beta libraries were sequenced on the Illumina HiSeq System as 87-base-pair reads. In the paper's pipeline: A later analysis tallied 75 million to 95 million unique TCR beta chains across the approximately 670 repertoires, and around 10 million of those chains were shared by two or more donors. A nearest-neighbor algorithm error-corrected the raw reads and collapsed the reads into unique sequences, merging closely related sequences to remove PCR and sequencing errors. V, D and J gene segments were assigned by aligning CDR3 sequences to IMGT reference sequences. For a sequence to be retained, at least a six-nucleotide match to both a V gene segment and a J gene segment was required. A rearrangement was called productive if the CDR3 had no stop codons and remained in frame with V and J, and every other rearrangement was called non-productive. Following IMGT convention, CDR3 was defined as the stretch from the second conserved V-encoded cysteine to the conserved J-encoded phenylalanine. In an earlier analysis of around 640 of the donors, sequences lacking an unambiguous match to a single V gene segment were excluded. An earlier analysis of 450 to 650 of the donors called V segments functional above 56.7% productive rearrangements and segregating when the between-donor standard deviation exceeded 5%. A statistical classification framework was built for diagnosing cytomegalovirus status from the catalog of TCR beta chain sequences. A later analysis assigned V and J genes by comparing TCR nucleotide sequences with IMGT/GENE-DB human TR gene sequences. A later analysis assigned CDR3 sequences and most-parsimonious VDJ recombination scenarios with the TCRdist pipeline. In a later analysis, each TCR beta chain was defined by its CDR3 amino acid sequence together with its V-gene family, and reads without a unique V-gene family were excluded. As a way to deal with suspected cross-contamination and a sequencing artifact, a later analysis dropped approximately 590 nucleotide sequences that were highly shared and had low generation probability. In a later analysis, a clonal expansion index for each public chain was calculated from normalized within-repertoire ranks of inferred template counts. In a later analysis, generation probabilities were computed using a VDJ recombination model fitted to out-of-frame rearrangements, and the results were checked against IGoR. In a later analysis, TCR-TCR, TCR-HLA and TCR-CMV co-occurrence was scored with hypergeometric tests, and a repertoire-size bias correction was applied to TCR pairs. False discovery rates were estimated in a later analysis by permuting HLA or CMV assignments 20 times. In a later analysis, co-occurring TCRs were grouped using DBSCAN, and TCRdist sequence similarity was added for clustering within HLA-allele-positive subsets. Repertoires with fewer than 30,000 or more than 120,000 public chains were left out of co-occurrence clustering, as were a handful of repertoires with anomalous nucleotide sharing. This immuneACCESS table, as held by TCRdb, lists in-frame sequences with V and J called but not all clones. Of the missing ones, under half trace to an unresolved V gene in checked studies; the others have no known cause. The V and J calls and the clone size are those of that table, but D and trimming were determined from the DNA. This sample comprises over 100,000 clones, approximately 80% of them detected only once. The ten biggest clones cover roughly 0.92% of the sample.

As concerns this clone: Its antigen remains undetermined. No qualities accompany the bases; no much larger clone lies one base away.

Summary of the overall study and its limitations: It was suggested by the authors that the approach could potentially be generalized to other disease states and immunological phenotypes. In a later analysis, the rate of TCR association differed among HLA loci, with DRB1 alleles having the most associated TCRs and HLA-C alleles having the fewest. Three of the identified cytomegalovirus-associated TCR beta chains were confirmed in vitro to be specific for cytomegalovirus antigens. Several of the top co-occurrence clusters appeared to be linked to parvovirus B19, influenza, CMV and Epstein-Barr virus, according to a later analysis. Because some donors lacked HLA typing at each locus, the association tests relied only on the typed subset. V-gene and J-gene trimming of TCR beta chains was associated with a missense DCLRE1C variant in a later genetic analysis, and the association was replicated in an independent cohort. A later analysis found that most CMV-associated TCR beta chains appeared HLA-restricted, with HLA associations seemingly driven largely by CMV exposure. In the study, some 160 TCR beta chains were listed as associated with cytomegalovirus. While some public TCRs were present in many individuals, most TCR sequences turned up only very rarely across donors. Specific HLA alleles were associated with some 15,000 TCR beta sequences at a false discovery rate of 0.05 in a later analysis. Some IMGT-functional V segments, including TRBV6-2 and TRBV6-3, could not be distinguished by the 87-base-pair reads and were therefore excluded. The presence/absence analyses assumed that sequencing depth was roughly uniform across donors, and that assumption may not be true. Because counts were too low, roughly 17 rarely observed V segments, including chromosome 9 orphons, were left out of the earlier analysis of 500 to 650 of the donors. A cluster of highly shared sequence variants was judged likely to represent a technical artifact of the sequencing pipeline. The only immune exposure information available for the cohort was CMV serostatus. Linkage disequilibrium might explain the correlated functional status among segregating V segments, but an unknown experimental factor could not be excluded. In both the original and validation cohorts, the classifier was reported to diagnose cytomegalovirus status with high specificity and sensitivity. A further reported finding was that TCR beta sequences accurately predicted the HLA-A and HLA-B alleles for most subjects in the first cohort. In this cohort, only TCR beta chains were sequenced, and detectable features were limited by the absence of alpha or paired-chain data. A later genetic analysis reported fewer N-insertions in productive TCRs among donors in an Asian-associated ancestry cluster than the approximately 670-donor mean. When HLA alleles, especially DR and DQ, strongly co-occurred, TCR associations were difficult to assign to individual alleles. An earlier analysis of 587 of the donors showed that most TCR beta V segments appeared in productive rearrangements either about 87% or about 30% of the time, which broadly matched IMGT annotations. In a later analysis, HLA-associated TCR beta chains showed more clonal expansion and lower generation probabilities than non-associated chains that were equally common.

The chain joins TRBV18 to TRBJ2-2, with TRBD2 perhaps the D gene, on 6 matching bases. Sample: PBMCs. This TCR derives from a woman aged 25 to 45 in good health and CMV-seronegative. The base sequence is TGTGCCAGCTCCCCCTCAAAGGCGGGATTCACCGGGGAGCTGTTTTTT. Its translation is CASSPSKAGFTGELFF. Extended through the reference TRBV18 and TRBJ2-2 proteins, this CDR3 yields the full variable domain: NAGVMQNPRHLVRRRGQEARLRCSPMKGHSHVYWYRQLPEEGLKFMVYLQKENIIDESGMPKERFSAEFPKEGPSILRIQQVVRGDSAAYFCASSPSKAGFTGELFFGEGSRLTVL.